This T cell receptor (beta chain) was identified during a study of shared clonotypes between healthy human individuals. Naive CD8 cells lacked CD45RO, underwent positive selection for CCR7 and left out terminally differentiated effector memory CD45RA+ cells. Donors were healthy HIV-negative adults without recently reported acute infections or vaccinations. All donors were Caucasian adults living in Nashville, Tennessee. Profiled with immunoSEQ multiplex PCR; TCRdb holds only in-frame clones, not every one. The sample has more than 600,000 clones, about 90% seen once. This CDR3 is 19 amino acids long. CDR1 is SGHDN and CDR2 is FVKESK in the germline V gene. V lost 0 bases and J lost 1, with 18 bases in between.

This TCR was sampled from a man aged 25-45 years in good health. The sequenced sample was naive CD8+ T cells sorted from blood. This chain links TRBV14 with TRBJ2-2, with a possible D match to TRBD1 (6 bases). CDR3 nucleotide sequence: TGTGCCAGCAGCCAAGAATATTCATTCGGCAGGGGGAACACCGGGGAGCTGTTTTTT. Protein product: CASSQEYSFGRGNTGELFF.